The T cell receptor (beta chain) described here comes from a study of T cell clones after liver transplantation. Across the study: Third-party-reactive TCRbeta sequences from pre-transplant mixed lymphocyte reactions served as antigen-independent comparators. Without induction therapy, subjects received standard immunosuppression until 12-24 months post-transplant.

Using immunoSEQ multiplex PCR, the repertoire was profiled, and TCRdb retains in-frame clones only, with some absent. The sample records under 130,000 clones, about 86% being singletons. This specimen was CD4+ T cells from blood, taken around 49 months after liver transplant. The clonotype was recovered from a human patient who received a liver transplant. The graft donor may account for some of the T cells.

The CDR3 coding sequence is TGTGCCAGCACCGGGGGCCTTAATGAAAAACTGTTTTTT. Translating it yields CASTGGLNEKLFF. The rearrangement joins TRBV11-2 to TRBJ1-4; tentative D call: TRBD1 (6 bases). V lost 7 bases and J 4 bases, leaving 10 bases between the germline ends. Looked up from germline, CDR1 is SGHAT and CDR2 is FQNNGV. The CDR3 totals 13 residues.